This TCR beta chain originates from a study of blood T cell repertoires in COVID-19. This clone showed up just once. All enrollees were about 18 to 90 years old and from under 25 US areas. TCRdb's copy holds only in-frame clones and misses some; the assay was immunoSEQ multiplex PCR. The sample shows about 250,000 clones, around nine tenths of them seen only once. This CDR3 has 14 residues. The ends were cut back, 4 bases at V and 2 bases at J, with 10 bases in the middle. Germline CDR1 is MGHRA and CDR2 is YSYEKL. This receptor was identified in a woman aged 50 to 60 who had recovered from COVID-19. The sample comprised PBMCs or T cells enriched from blood (not recorded which). The chain uses TRBV4-1 and TRBJ2-3; tentatively, D is TRBD2 (5 bases). CDR3 residues: CASSPVEATDTQYF. CDR3 DNA sequence: TGCGCCAGCAGCCCTGTGGAGGCCACAGATACGCAGTATTTT.